This T cell receptor beta chain comes out of a study of a mutant IDH1 vaccine in newly diagnosed glioma. In the study overall: The start of vaccination came 4-6 weeks after radiotherapy alone, or with temozolomide cycles. Most patients had received both radiotherapy and temozolomide, the prior options being radiotherapy, temozolomide, or both. Visit V12 happened at week 35; visit V13 happened at week 47.

About this clone: Its target is not known.

The time point here: week 35, safety follow-up. One vaccine dose held 300 ug of mutant IDH1 20-mer peptide and came with topical imiquimod. The astrocytomas were IDH1-mutant, ATRX-negative, and WHO grade 3 or 4. The V end lost 8 bases, the J end lost 0 bases, and 11 bases lay between the germline ends. Germline CDR1 is MNHNS and CDR2 is SASEGT. CDR3 length equals 14 residues. Sequenced by immunoSEQ multiplex PCR; TCRdb stores in-frame clones only, minus some. The sample comprises around 50,000 clones, around 90% of which are singletons, and under 7.5% rests with the top ten. The input for sequencing was PBMCs, taken from a glioma patient whose treatment included an IDH1 peptide vaccine. This chain uses TRBV6-1 with TRBJ1-3, with D uncertain. The origin of this receptor is a woman in her thirties or forties with glioma. CDR3 DNA sequence: TGTGCCAGCGTTACAGATTTCTCTGGAAACACCATATATTTT. It translates to CASVTDFSGNTIYF.